Below, 27 T cell receptor beta chains from the same sample are listed, as sequenced in a study of CD4+ T cells in melanoma. The table came from immunoSEQ multiplex PCR; TCRdb's copy has only in-frame clones and leaves some out. The repertoire includes around 6,600 clones, 65% of them detected once, and 22% sits in the top ten. Sequencing was carried out using cells from a culture (not recorded whether cultured in vitro). All receptors derive from a human donor with melanoma.

The chain carries TRBV15 and TRBJ2-7; the D gene is possibly TRBD2 (6 bases). V lost 1 base and J lost 2, with 12 bases in between. This CDR3 comprises 15 residues. Germline CDR1 is LNHNV and CDR2 is YYDKDF (reference sequence). The CDR3 here is CATSRVQWGAYEQYF. For the CDR3, the DNA is TGTGCCACCAGCAGAGTTCAATGGGGGGCCTACGAGCAGTACTTC. Filled out from reference TRBV15 and TRBJ2-7, the complete variable domain reads DAMVIQNPRYQVTQFGKPVTLSCSQTLNHNVMYWYQQKSSQAPKLLFHYYDKDFNNEADTPDNFQSRRPNTSFCFLDIRSPGLGDTAMYLCATSRVQWGAYEQYFGPGTRLTVT.

This clone is a singleton in its sample. This chain links TRBV13 with TRBJ2-7; the match to TRBD2 covers 8 bases. The CDR3 runs 13 residues. In germline, CDR1 is PRHDT, CDR2 FYEKMQ (reference sequence). The ends lost 4 bases at V and 3 bases at J; junction bases unmatched: 2. The CDR3 region is CASSSSGGYEQYF. The CDR3 bases are TGTGCCAGCAGCTCGAGCGGGGGCTACGAGCAGTACTTC. Combining the CDR3 with reference TRBV13 and TRBJ2-7 gives the whole variable domain AAGVIQSPRHLIKEKRETATLKCYPIPRHDTVYWYQQGPGQDPQFLISFYEKMQSDKGSIPDRFSAQQFSDYHSELNMSSLELGDSALYFCASSSSGGYEQYFGPGTRLTVT.

This chain joins TRBV7-3 and TRBJ2-1; D unresolved. In germline, CDR1 is SGHTA, CDR2 FQGTGA. The CDR3 length is 16 residues. V shed 4 bases and J shed 0 bases, with 13 bases lying between them. The CDR3 DNA follows: TGTGCCAGCAGCTCAGGCGTTTCGAGCTCCTACAATGAGCAGTTCTTC. Protein: CASSSGVSSSYNEQFF.

This clone was seen only a few times. V gene TRBV6-5 combines with J gene TRBJ2-1; D is perhaps TRBD1 or TRBD2 (5 bases each). This CDR3 is built from 11 residues. Trimming took 8 bases from V and 8 from J, leaving 10 bases between them. The germline CDR1 and CDR2 sequences are MNHEY and SVGAGI. In nucleotides, the CDR3 is TGTGCCAGCGAAAAGGGACATGAGCAGTTCTTC. It is translated as CASEKGHEQFF.

This clone came up a few times. The chain employs TRBV6-2 or TRBV6-3 and TRBJ2-1, with a possible D match to TRBD2 (6 bases). The CDR3 spans 15 residues. Germline V gene sequence: CDR1 MNHEY, CDR2 SVGEGT. V was trimmed by 5 bases and J by 4 bases, leaving 15 bases between them. The CDR3, as DNA: TGTGCCAGCAGTAGGCCCCTCGGGGGATACAATGAGCAGTTCTTC. It translates to CASSRPLGGYNEQFF.

The rearrangement uses TRBV28 and TRBJ1-2; 7 bases line up with TRBD1. The germline V gene encodes CDR1 MDHEN and CDR2 SYDVKM. The CDR3 spans 16 residues. J lost 1 base, V lost 6 bases, and 11 bases had no gene match. The CDR3, as DNA: TGTGCCAGCAGATATTACCGGGACAGATATAACTATGGCTACACCTTC. The encoded protein is CASRYYRDRYNYGYTF.

The CDR3 spells CASSLRGQANYGYTF. CDR3 coding DNA: TGTGCCAGCAGCCTACGGGGACAGGCTAACTATGGCTACACCTTC. The chain recombines TRBV3-1 (or the pseudogene TRBV3-2) with TRBJ1-2; 8 nucleotides line up with TRBD1. CDR3 size: 15 residues. Looked up from germline, CDR1 is LGHDT and CDR2 is YNNKEL (reference sequence). Unmatched junction bases numbered 4, after V lost 4 bases and J lost 0 bases.

The CDR3 loop reads CASSQDSGTGKNEQFF. The DNA of the CDR3 is TGCGCCAGCAGCCAAGATTCAGGGACAGGGAAAAATGAGCAGTTCTTC. This sequence joins TRBV4-3 and TRBJ2-1; the match to TRBD1 covers 9 bases. Germline V CDR1 and CDR2: LGHNA, YSLEER. The CDR3 length is 16 residues. V was clipped by 0 bases and J by 7 bases; unmatched bases: 7.

This clone has a single count. The chain recombines TRBV6-5 with TRBJ2-7, with D perhaps TRBD1 or TRBD2 (5 bases each). The CDR3 loop spans 14 amino acids. Germline CDR1 is MNHEY and CDR2 is SVGAGI. Between the trimmed V and J ends, which lost 0 bases and 2 bases, there was a span of 8 bases. The CDR3 coding sequence is TGTGCCAGCAGTTACTCTGAGGGGACCTACGAGCAGTACTTC. It codes for CASSYSEGTYEQYF.

The chain links TRBV28 to TRBJ1-2; D gene ambiguous. Per the germline V gene, CDR1 is MDHEN and CDR2 is SYDVKM. The CDR3 has 14 amino acids. V dropped 7 bases and J dropped 0 bases, with 12 bases sitting between them. The CDR3: CASTSPLANYGYTF. CDR3 DNA: TGTGCCAGCACCTCCCCGTTAGCTAACTATGGCTACACCTTC.

The chain combines TRBV5-1 with TRBJ1-6, with D possibly matching TRBD1 (5 bases). CDR3 length: 14 amino acids. Trimming took off 0 bases at V and 7 bases at J, with 8 bases between the two ends. Germline V gene data show CDR1 as SGHRS and CDR2 as YFSETQ. CDR3 sequence (DNA): TGCGCCAGCAGCTTGGAGCAGGGAAATTCACCCCTCCACTTT. Translating gives CASSLEQGNSPLHF.

This clone ranks as medium-sized. The rearrangement joins TRBV28 to TRBJ1-2; perhaps TRBD1 as D (6 bases). Germline CDR1 and CDR2: MDHEN and SYDVKM. V was shortened by 4 bases and J by 4 bases, with 10 bases between the two germline ends. This CDR3 contains 13 residues. The CDR3 coding sequence is TGTGCCAGCAGTTCCGGACAGACCTATGGCTACACCTTC. Protein product: CASSSGQTYGYTF.

This chain connects TRBV4-2 to TRBJ2-1, with 9 bases that match TRBD2. V was pared by 0 bases and J by 11 bases, with 14 bases of the junction left unmatched. The length of the CDR3 is 17 residues. CDR1 and CDR2 from the germline V gene are LGHNA and YNFKEQ. Here the CDR3 reads CASSQDRVGLAGTKQFF. The CDR3 bases are TGTGCCAGCAGCCAAGATCGGGTGGGGCTAGCGGGGACTAAGCAGTTCTTC.

V gene TRBV9 combines with J gene TRBJ2-7; 11 bases are a match to TRBD1. Looked up from germline, CDR1 is SGDLS and CDR2 is YYNGEE. Losses at the gene ends were 0 bases for V and 6 bases for J; bases not matched to a gene: 5. The CDR3 runs to 15 residues. The CDR3 nucleotides are TGTGCCAGCAGCGTAGTTGGGACAGGGGGAAGCGAGCAGTACTTC. Its protein product is CASSVVGTGGSEQYF.

This clone is a singleton in its sample. The rearrangement links TRBV7-8 to TRBJ1-2; D gene unclear. V shed 0 bases and J shed 2 bases, with 4 bases lying between them. CDR1 is SGHVS and CDR2 is FQNEAQ in the germline V gene. The CDR3 sequence is 13 residues long. CDR3 coding DNA: TGTGCCAGCAGCTTAGCACAGAACTATGGCTACACCTTC. Its translation: CASSLAQNYGYTF.

This chain links TRBV19 with TRBJ1-5, with TRBD1 as a possible D gene (6 bases). Germline V gene data show CDR1 as LNHDA and CDR2 as SQIVND (reference sequence). The V gene lost 4 bases and the J gene lost 0 bases, with 10 bases spanning the gap. This CDR3 spans 15 amino acids. DNA for the CDR3: TGTGCCAGTAGTACAGGGGCTTATAGCAATCAGCCCCAGCATTTT. Its translation is CASSTGAYSNQPQHF.

By its share, this clone is medium-sized. V is TRBV27 and J is TRBJ1-1, with 9 bases fitting TRBD1. The CDR3 covers 15 residues. Germline V gives CDR1 MNHEY, CDR2 SMNVEV (reference sequence). Germline trimming cut 3 bases from V and 0 bases from J; bases unmatched to any gene: 2. The DNA for the CDR3 is TGTGCCAGCAGTTTCGGGACAGGGATGAACACTGAAGCTTTCTTT. It specifies CASSFGTGMNTEAFF.

This chain uses TRBV24-1 with TRBJ2-6, with 12 bases aligning to TRBD1. Per the germline V gene, CDR1 is KGHDR and CDR2 is SFDVKD. The CDR3 extends over 17 amino acids. Trimming cost V 5 bases and J 3 bases; bases outside gene matches: 4. The DNA of the CDR3 is TGTGCCACCAGTGGAGGGACAGGGGGCTTTGGGGCCAACGTCCTGACTTTC. Amino acids: CATSGGTGGFGANVLTF.

This clone has only a few counts. This chain joins TRBV14 and TRBJ2-4, with TRBD2 as a possible D gene (5 bases). Germline-derived CDR1 and CDR2 are SGHDN and FVKESK. V was cut by 2 bases and J by 5 bases, with 7 bases left in between. CDR3 length: 13 residues. DNA of the CDR3: TGTGCCAGCAGCCAACGGGGTCAAAACATTCAGTACTTC. It is translated as CASSQRGQNIQYF. The variable domain in full, completed from reference TRBV14 and TRBJ2-4, reads EAGVTQFPSHSVIEKGQTVTLRCDPISGHDNLYWYRRVMGKEIKFLLHFVKESKQDESGMPNNRFLAERTGGTYSTLKVQPAELEDSGVYFCASSQRGQNIQYFGAGTRLSVL.

The chain carries TRBV5-1 and TRBJ1-1, with D possibly being TRBD1 (5 bases). This CDR3 has 13 amino acids. The germline V and J ends were trimmed by 4 bases and 4 bases, with 11 bases remaining between them. Germline CDR1 and CDR2: SGHRS and YFSETQ. CDR3 sequence reads: CASSRTSTTEAFF. The CDR3 DNA follows: TGCGCCAGCAGCAGGACATCCACCACTGAAGCTTTCTTT.

The V and J genes are TRBV6-5 and TRBJ2-2; 12 nucleotides line up with TRBD2. The V segment lost 6 bases and the J segment 7 bases; nucleotides outside the gene matches: 6. The CDR3 consists of 15 residues. The germline V gene has CDR1 MNHEY and CDR2 SVGAGI. CDR3 residues: CASRLTSGGIGELFF. In nucleotides, the CDR3 is TGTGCCAGCAGACTCACTAGCGGGGGGATCGGGGAGCTGTTTTTT.

The CDR3 nucleotides are TGTGCCAGCCTCCCTCCTGGGGACAGAGGTCGTGGCTACACCTTC. The encoded protein is CASLPPGDRGRGYTF. V is TRBV28 and J is TRBJ1-2, with 7 bases matching TRBD1. V shed 8 bases, J shed 7 bases, and the junction held 16 bases outside the gene matches. The CDR3 totals 15 residues. CDR1 is MDHEN, CDR2 SYDVKM, per germline.

The CDR3 bases are TGTGCCAGCAGTTACCGGCCGTCCTACGAGCAGTACTTC. It is translated as CASSYRPSYEQYF. The chain is built from TRBV6-6 and TRBJ2-7; D call uncertain. The germline V gene has CDR1 MNHNY and CDR2 SVGAGI (reference sequence). V was pared by 2 bases and J by 1 base, with 6 bases between. This CDR3 is built from 13 residues.

The chain uses TRBV9 and TRBJ2-2; D may correspond to TRBD1 or TRBD2 (5 bases each). The V and J ends lost 0 bases and 4 bases respectively, with 10 bases between them. CDR1 and CDR2 from the germline V gene are SGDLS and YYNGEE. The CDR3 is 15 amino acids. The CDR3 DNA reads as TGTGCCAGCAGCGTAGAGCAGGGAGCCACCGGGGAGCTGTTTTTT. It translates to CASSVEQGATGELFF.

J is TRBJ2-3 and V is TRBV3-1 (or the pseudogene TRBV3-2); maybe TRBD2 (5 bases). V lost 4 bases and J lost 1, with 9 bases in between. Germline CDR1 is LGHDT and CDR2 is YNNKEL (reference sequence). This CDR3 contains 14 residues. DNA for the CDR3: TGTGCCAGCAGCCCGGGCGGGCGCACAGATACGCAGTATTTT. Its translation is CASSPGGRTDTQYF.

The CDR3 protein is CASSYGIATNEKLFF. The CDR3, as DNA: TGTGCCAGCAGTTACGGGATTGCAACTAATGAAAAACTGTTTTTT. The V and J genes are TRBV6-5 and TRBJ1-4; no definite D call. Germline CDR1 and CDR2: MNHEY and SVGAGI. Trimming stripped 2 bases from V and 0 bases from J, with 7 bases between. The CDR3 length is 15 residues.

This clone appeared a few times. The chain has TRBV9 and TRBJ2-1, with D possibly being TRBD2 (6 bases). Deletions cut 0 bases from V and 10 bases from J, with 11 bases between. The CDR3 extends over 13 amino acids. Germline V gene lookup returns CDR1 SGDLS and CDR2 YYNGEE. CDR3 sequence: CASSVAYRGEQFF. The CDR3 region has the DNA TGTGCCAGCAGCGTAGCTTATCGGGGGGAGCAGTTCTTC.